One and the same sample provided the 26 T cell receptor beta chains below, sequenced in a study of T-cell reconstitution after alpha-beta-depleted transplantation in children. The authors prepared the TCRbeta library with unique molecular identifiers. TCRdb processed the PCR reads anew with MiXCR; each CDR3 protein has one entry. The sample has about 640,000 distinct CDR3 sequences, 13% seen once. Here the sequenced sample was PBMCs, mostly from graft donor cells, taken 360 days after TCRalphabeta/CD19-depleted stem cell transplant. The receptors originated from a male patient under 18 who had a stem cell transplant for acute myeloid leukemia, so the T cells may come from the graft donor.

The table lists this clonotype with a few counts. The chain uses TRBV20-1 and TRBJ2-2; D uncertain. Trimming removed 2 bases at V and 2 bases at J, with 9 bases between. CDR1 is DFQATT and CDR2 is SNEGSKA in the germline V gene (reference sequence). This CDR3 has 14 residues. The CDR3 protein is CSARRVLNTGELFF. DNA of the CDR3: TGCAGTGCTAGAAGGGTTCTAAACACCGGGGAGCTGTTTTTT.

This clonotype was detected only a few times. This chain links TRBV12-3 or TRBV12-4 with TRBJ2-5; TRBD2 might be the D (5 bases). CDR3 length: 14 residues. V was shortened by 5 bases and J by 5 bases, with 15 bases between the two germline ends. DNA for the CDR3: TGTGCCAGCAGTCACGAGACCCAGCGGGAGACCCAGTACTTC. Translated: CASSHETQRETQYF.

The chain links TRBV6-5 to TRBJ2-7, with 9 bases identical to TRBD2. J gave up 2 bases and V 0 bases, and 5 bases lay outside the gene matches. CDR1 and CDR2 from the germline V gene are MNHEY and SVGAGI. The CDR3 contains 16 residues. The CDR3 DNA sequence: TGTGCCAGCAGTTACTCCGGGACTAGCACCCCCTACGAGCAGTACTTC. It translates to CASSYSGTSTPYEQYF.

In this sample, this clonotype turned up a few times. V and J are TRBV20-1 and TRBJ2-7; 10 bases align to TRBD2. CDR3 length equals 17 residues. CDR1 and CDR2 (germline): DFQATT, SNEGSKA (reference sequence). V lost 2 bases and J lost 7; bases outside the gene matches: 17. CDR3 sequence reads: CSARLAEGAGGPREQYF. In DNA, the CDR3 is TGCAGTGCTAGACTGGCGGAAGGAGCGGGAGGGCCGAGGGAGCAGTACTTC.

The rearrangement joins TRBV18 to TRBJ2-1; D might be TRBD1 (5 bases). CDR1 KGHSH and CDR2 LQKENI come from the germline V gene. The CDR3 contains 15 residues. The V gene lost 6 bases and the J gene lost 5 bases, with 17 bases spanning the gap. The CDR3 DNA is TGTGCCAGCTCTCCCTCTATTGCAGGGAACAATGAGCAGTTCTTC. Amino acids: CASSPSIAGNNEQFF.

This clonotype was counted a few times. The CDR3 DNA reads as TGTGCCAGCAGCCAAAGACTAGCGCTAACCTACGAGCAGTACTTC. This translates into CASSQRLALTYEQYF. The V call is TRBV14, the J call TRBJ2-7; 8 bases are shared with TRBD2. V dropped 2 bases and J dropped 2; count of bases not matched to a gene: 5. Germline-derived CDR1 and CDR2 are SGHDN and FVKESK. The CDR3 totals 15 residues. The entire variable domain, with the rest obtained from reference TRBV14 and TRBJ2-7, is as follows: EAGVTQFPSHSVIEKGQTVTLRCDPISGHDNLYWYRRVMGKEIKFLLHFVKESKQDESGMPNNRFLAERTGGTYSTLKVQPAELEDSGVYFCASSQRLALTYEQYFGPGTRLTVT.

The chain recombines TRBV28 with TRBJ2-3, with D maybe TRBD2 (6 bases). V lost 2 bases, J lost 3 bases, and 15 bases lay in between. The CDR3 totals 16 residues. Germline CDR1 MDHEN, CDR2 SYDVKM. CDR3 loop: CASSLQLWEVTDTQYF. The CDR3 DNA sequence: TGTGCCAGCAGTTTACAATTGTGGGAGGTGACAGATACGCAGTATTTT.

This chain uses TRBV4-3 with TRBJ1-2; 7 bases agree with TRBD1. V was clipped by 1 base and J by 0 bases; unmatched bases: 5. CDR3 length equals 16 residues. Germline lookup yields CDR1 LGHNA and CDR2 YSLEER. DNA for the CDR3: TGCGCCAGCAGCCAAGCAGGGACAGTCGCTAACTATGGCTACACCTTC. Translating gives CASSQAGTVANYGYTF.

This clonotype appeared a few times. The J gene is TRBJ2-7, the V gene TRBV6-1; 13 bases fit TRBD2. The CDR3 spans 14 residues. Germline CDR1 is MNHNS and CDR2 is SASEGT. V trimming: 8 bases; J trimming: 2 bases; junction bases outside the gene matches: 3. CDR3 nucleotide sequence: TGTGCCAGCGCCGGGACTAGCGGGACCTACGAGCAGTACTTC. This translates into CASAGTSGTYEQYF.

The chain couples TRBV7-2 to TRBJ2-7; 7 bases match TRBD1. CDR1 and CDR2 (germline): SGHTA, FQGNSA. V trimming: 4 bases; J trimming: 0 bases; junction bases outside the gene matches: 9. This CDR3 is 16 amino acids long. This chain's CDR3 is CASSSDSGTASYEQYF. The CDR3 nucleotides are TGTGCCAGCAGCTCCGATTCCGGGACAGCCTCCTACGAGCAGTACTTC.

The chain joins TRBV6-5 to TRBJ2-7; D may be TRBD1 or TRBD2 (5 bases each). CDR1 MNHEY and CDR2 SVGAGI come from the germline V gene. Between the trimmed V and J ends, which lost 2 bases and 9 bases, there was a span of 23 bases. The CDR3 totals 16 residues. The CDR3 bases are TGTGCCAGCAGTTACAGTGGTGGGGGATACGATTCCGGGCAGTACTTC. Translating gives CASSYSGGGYDSGQYF.

The genes are TRBV20-1 and TRBJ2-3; TRBD2 matches at 7 bases. Trimming took 5 bases from V and 10 from J; bases not matched to a gene: 6. This CDR3 is built from 11 residues. The germline CDR1 and CDR2 sequences are DFQATT and SNEGSKA (reference sequence). The chain's CDR3 is CSAWGGGAQYF. The CDR3 DNA is TGCAGTGCTTGGGGGGGTGGGGCGCAGTATTTT.

This clonotype was recorded a few times. The chain uses TRBV6-1 and TRBJ2-7; 9 nucleotides align to TRBD2. V dropped 5 bases and J dropped 0; count of bases not matched to a gene: 8. CDR1 and CDR2 (germline): MNHNS, SASEGT. The CDR3 runs 16 residues. The CDR3 sequence: CASSRSSGASSYEQYF. CDR3 nucleotides: TGTGCCAGCAGTCGATCTAGCGGGGCAAGCTCCTACGAGCAGTACTTC.

This clonotype was counted a few times. This chain uses TRBV6-5 with TRBJ1-2; TRBD1 might be the D (5 bases). The V and J ends lost 0 bases and 2 bases respectively, with 10 bases between them. Germline V CDR1 and CDR2: MNHEY, SVGAGI. The CDR3 has 15 residues. This CDR3 is CASSYSGERNYGYTF. The CDR3 DNA is TGTGCCAGCAGTTACTCGGGGGAGAGGAACTATGGCTACACCTTC.

The V gene is TRBV12-3 or TRBV12-4, the J gene TRBJ2-3; D gene ambiguous. The CDR3 is 12 residues long. The V end was cut by 6 bases, the J end by 5 bases, with 9 bases between. The CDR3 sequence is CASSKHGDTQYF. CDR3 DNA sequence: TGTGCCAGCAGCAAACACGGAGATACGCAGTATTTT.

Ten or more counts support this clonotype. The chain couples TRBV3-1 to TRBJ1-5, with D tentatively TRBD1 (5 bases). Looked up from germline, CDR1 is LGHDT and CDR2 is YNNKEL (reference sequence). This CDR3 is built from 12 residues. V was pared by 3 bases and J by 6 bases, with 6 bases between. In nucleotides, the CDR3 is TGTGCCAGCAGCCAGGGGGGTCAGCCCCAGCATTTT. Protein: CASSQGGQPQHF.

This clonotype occurred a few times. V and J are TRBV30 and TRBJ2-7, with D perhaps assigned TRBD1 or TRBD2 (6 bases each). With 0 bases removed from V and 3 bases from J, the gap between germline ends came to 12 bases. Germline V gives CDR1 GTSNPN, CDR2 SVGIG (reference sequence). This CDR3 contains 14 residues. CDR3 in DNA: TGTGCCTGGAGTGTACTGGGGGGCGACTACGAGCAGTACTTC. Its protein product is CAWSVLGGDYEQYF.

This clonotype has a handful of counts. The chain recombines TRBV7-6 with TRBJ2-7; 7 nucleotides agree with TRBD2. CDR1 is SGHVS and CDR2 is FNYEAQ in the germline V gene. J gave up 7 bases and V 4 bases, and 16 bases lay outside the gene matches. This CDR3 is 16 amino acids long. This chain's CDR3 is CASSYNAGVRFGEQYF. As DNA, the CDR3 is TGTGCCAGCAGCTACAATGCGGGAGTACGGTTTGGGGAGCAGTACTTC.

This clonotype was detected a few times. The V gene is TRBV20-1, the J gene TRBJ2-5; D unresolved. Germline assignment: CDR1 DFQATT and CDR2 SNEGSKA (reference sequence). The CDR3 loop spans 11 amino acids. The V end was cut by 3 bases, the J end by 7 bases, with 9 bases between. The CDR3 sequence is CSASELTTQYF. Written as DNA, the CDR3 is TGCAGTGCTAGCGAGCTCACGACCCAGTACTTC.

This clonotype has only a few counts. The rearrangement joins TRBV7-6 to TRBJ2-3; TRBD2 agrees at 7 bases. The CDR3 totals 14 residues. Germline CDR1 reads SGHVS; CDR2 reads FNYEAQ. The V segment lost 7 bases and the J segment 2 bases; nucleotides outside the gene matches: 6. DNA of the CDR3: TGTGCCAGCAAGGGTCTAGCGGCCACAGATACGCAGTATTTT. This gives the protein CASKGLAATDTQYF.

The V gene is TRBV5-1, the J gene TRBJ1-1; no definite D call. The CDR3 runs 13 residues. The V end lost 8 bases, the J end lost 0 bases, and 11 bases lay between the germline ends. Germline lookup yields CDR1 SGHRS and CDR2 YFSETQ. CDR3 DNA sequence: TGCGCCAGTTCTGGAGATTTGAACACTGAAGCTTTCTTT. Its protein is CASSGDLNTEAFF. Supplemented by reference TRBV5-1 and TRBJ1-1, the full variable domain reads KAGVTQTPRYLIKTRGQQVTLSCSPISGHRSVSWYQQTPGQGLQFLFEYFSETQRNKGNFPGRFSGRQFSNSRSEMNVSTLELGDSALYLCASSGDLNTEAFFGQGTRLTVV.

In this sample, this clonotype turned up a few times. V gene TRBV7-3 combines with J gene TRBJ2-7; no firm D call. Germline lookup yields CDR1 SGHTA and CDR2 FQGTGA. V shed 3 bases and J shed 6 bases, with 12 bases lying between them. This CDR3 comprises 13 residues. The DNA of the CDR3 is TGTGCCAGCAGCTTGGCACCCGTGCGCGAGCAGTACTTC. Its translation is CASSLAPVREQYF.

The rearrangement uses TRBV10-3 and TRBJ1-5; D perhaps matches TRBD1 (6 bases). Germline CDR1 reads ENHRY; CDR2 reads SYGVKD. This CDR3 is built from 14 residues. Deletions cut 8 bases from V and 7 bases from J, with 18 bases between. The DNA of the CDR3 is TGTGCCATCGGAAGGGGGGACTCAGGACAGCCCCAGCATTTT. It is translated as CAIGRGDSGQPQHF.

This clonotype was seen only once. This chain uses TRBV11-3 with TRBJ2-3, with D possibly being TRBD1 or TRBD2 (7 bases each). This CDR3 is built from 14 residues. V was clipped by 2 bases and J by 5 bases, with 11 bases between them. CDR1 is SGHNT and CDR2 is YENEEA in the germline V gene. CDR3 amino acids: CASSLQGGQDTQYF. The CDR3 coding sequence is TGTGCCAGCAGCTTACAGGGGGGGCAAGATACGCAGTATTTT.

J is TRBJ2-3 and V is TRBV20-1; 8 nucleotides line up with TRBD1. Germline V gene lookup returns CDR1 DFQATT and CDR2 SNEGSKA (reference sequence). V lost 6 bases to trimming and J lost 2 bases; unmatched junction nucleotides: 7. This CDR3 is built from 14 residues. Written as DNA, the CDR3 is TGCAGTGCCGCGGACAGGGCTACCACAGATACGCAGTATTTT. It translates to CSAADRATTDTQYF.

The gene calls are TRBV7-2 and TRBJ2-1; D is ambiguous. This CDR3 is 15 amino acids long. The V gene's germline CDR1 is SGHTA and CDR2 FQGNSA. The V end lost 5 bases, the J end lost 7 bases, and 18 bases lay between the germline ends. The CDR3: CASSLLPQNPNEQFF. The CDR3 DNA reads as TGTGCCAGCAGCCTTCTCCCACAGAATCCTAATGAGCAGTTCTTC.